The TCR beta chain described here comes from a study of blood T cell repertoires in COVID-19. TCRdb's table, derived via immunoSEQ multiplex PCR, lists solely in-frame clones and lacks some. Found here are some 190,000 clones, approximately 91% of them singletons; the top ten hold roughly 6.2%. Trimming stripped 6 bases from V and 2 bases from J, with 7 bases between. Germline V lookup: CDR1 KGHDR, CDR2 SFDVKD. This CDR3 is 12 amino acids long. The chain recombines TRBV24-1 with TRBJ2-7; D call uncertain. The specimen was peripheral blood. The receptor's source is a woman between 40 and 50 years old who had recovered from COVID-19. The CDR3 spells CATSSQTYEQYF. Here the CDR3 DNA reads TGTGCCACCAGTAGCCAAACCTACGAGCAGTACTTC.